A single sample gave rise to the 19 T cell receptor beta chains below, sequenced in a study of blood T cells in healthy people across ages. A second PCR, run for about 6 to 11 cycles, used a sample-barcoded 5' primer plus a J-beta primer mix. One entry per CDR3 protein, called by TCRdb with MiXCR from the 5' RACE reads. The sample yields around 500,000 distinct CDR3 sequences, around half seen once. The specimen was blood. The origin of the receptors is a man aged 80 or over in good health.

This sequence joins TRBV7-2 and TRBJ2-7; D may be TRBD1 (5 bases). CDR3 length equals 15 residues. Trimming left V 11 bases short and J 3 bases short, with 23 bases between. Germline CDR1 and CDR2: SGHTA and FQGNSA. In nucleotides, the CDR3 is TGTGCCGGCACCAAGGACACATCAACCATCTACGAGCAGTACTTC. This gives the protein CAGTKDTSTIYEQYF.

This clonotype was seen more than once but under ten times. The chain is built from TRBV20-1 and TRBJ2-7; D not resolved. This CDR3 is 14 amino acids long. Germline assignment: CDR1 DFQATT and CDR2 SNEGSKA (reference sequence). Trimming pared 7 bases from V and 0 bases from J, leaving 16 bases between. The CDR3 protein is CSVAGDLNSYEQYF. As DNA, the CDR3 is TGCAGTGTTGCAGGCGACCTCAACTCCTACGAGCAGTACTTC.

The CDR3 nucleotides are TGTGCCAGCAGTTTATCGGCGGCGAGCTCTGGGGCCAACGTCCTGACTTTC. This translates into CASSLSAASSGANVLTF. The V call is TRBV27, the J call TRBJ2-6, with D uncertain. With 0 bases removed from V and 0 bases from J, the gap between germline ends came to 9 bases. Germline V CDR1 and CDR2: MNHEY, SMNVEV (reference sequence). This CDR3 region has 17 residues.

About this clonotype: An end of the junction does not agree with germline; a read error may underlie this. The V and J genes are TRBV4-3 and TRBJ1-6; TRBD1 aligns across 10 bases. Looked up from germline, CDR1 is LGHNA and CDR2 is YSLEER. The CDR3 is 17 residues long. This chain's CDR3 is CACSQDWGQGRNSPLHF. The CDR3 nucleotides read TGCGCCTGCAGCCAAGACTGGGGACAGGGGAGAAACTCACCCCTCCACTTT.

This clonotype was observed a few times. The V and J genes are TRBV7-2 and TRBJ2-7; 9 bases fit TRBD2. The CDR3 is 15 residues long. Trimming took 1 base from V and 9 from J; bases not matched to a gene: 10. Germline V gene lookup returns CDR1 SGHTA and CDR2 FQGNSA. The CDR3 is CASSLDGGRAWVQYF. As DNA, the CDR3 is TGTGCCAGCAGCTTAGACGGCGGGAGGGCCTGGGTGCAGTACTTC.

The chain couples TRBV29-1 to TRBJ1-1, with D unclear. This CDR3 spans 15 amino acids. Looked up from germline, CDR1 is SQVTM and CDR2 is ANQGSEA. The V gene lost 2 bases and the J gene lost 5 bases, with 18 bases spanning the gap. DNA for the CDR3: TGCAGCGTTGAAACCCGGCAGAGCGGTAATACTGAAGCTTTCTTT. Its protein product is CSVETRQSGNTEAFF. The whole variable domain, filled in from reference TRBV29-1 and TRBJ1-1, reads SAVISQKPSRDICQRGTSLTIQCQVDSQVTMMFWYRQQPGQSLTLIATANQGSEATYESGFVIDKFPISRPNLTFSTLTVSNMSPEDSSIYLCSVETRQSGNTEAFFGQGTRLTVV.

The chain carries TRBV3-1 and TRBJ2-5; 8 bases agree with TRBD2. The V gene end was trimmed by 1 base and the J gene end by 1 base; junction bases not matched to a gene: 8. Germline V gives CDR1 LGHDT, CDR2 YNNKEL (reference sequence). This CDR3 has 17 amino acids. The CDR3 region is CASSQGRAGGLQETQYF. The CDR3 coding sequence is TGTGCCAGCAGCCAAGGGCGGGCGGGGGGTCTCCAAGAGACCCAGTACTTC.

The chain couples TRBV15 to TRBJ2-3, with D hard to call. CDR3 length: 16 residues. CDR1 and CDR2 from the germline V gene are LNHNV and YYDKDF (reference sequence). Trimming took off 0 bases at V and 2 bases at J, with 12 bases between the two ends. The CDR3 loop is CATSRDFTDPTDTQYF. Written as DNA, the CDR3 is TGTGCCACCAGCAGAGATTTCACAGACCCCACAGATACGCAGTATTTT.

This clonotype was recorded a few times. This CDR3 is CASSMGPIQETQYF. DNA for the CDR3: TGTGCCAGCAGTATGGGGCCGATCCAAGAGACCCAGTACTTC. The chain couples TRBV25-1 to TRBJ2-5, with D perhaps matching TRBD1 (5 bases). CDR3 length: 14 amino acids. V shed 5 bases and J shed 1 base, with 11 bases lying between them. Germline CDR1 reads MGHDK; CDR2 reads SYGVNS.

This clonotype was detected only a few times. The chain links TRBV7-3 to TRBJ2-1; either TRBD1 or TRBD2 may supply D (5 bases each). The CDR3 length is 13 residues. Trimming cost V 5 bases and J 6 bases, with 11 bases left between them. Germline lookup yields CDR1 SGHTA and CDR2 FQGTGA. For the CDR3, the DNA is TGTGCCAGCAGCCGTGGGGGTAGCAATGAGCAGTTCTTC. Its protein product is CASSRGGSNEQFF.

This rearrangement joins TRBV5-1 to TRBJ2-1, with D possibly being TRBD2 (5 bases). Per germline, CDR1 SGHRS and CDR2 YFSETQ. The V gene lost 0 bases and the J gene lost 1 base, with 14 bases spanning the gap. This CDR3 has 17 amino acids. The CDR3 nucleotides are TGCGCCAGCAGCTTGGTCGGATGGCTAGCTTCCTACAATGAGCAGTTCTTC. It codes for CASSLVGWLASYNEQFF.

The chain joins TRBV6-2 or TRBV6-3 to TRBJ2-1; 11 positions match TRBD2. J lost 9 bases, V lost 5 bases, and 9 bases had no gene match. The CDR3 loop spans 15 amino acids. Germline CDR1 reads MNHEY; CDR2 reads SVGEGT. CDR3 nucleotide sequence: TGTGCCAGCAGTAGGCTAGCGGGAGGCATGGGTGAGCAGTTCTTC. Its protein is CASSRLAGGMGEQFF.

CDR3: CASSDRQGALNYGYTF. Here the CDR3 DNA reads TGTGCCAGCAGCGATCGACAGGGGGCCCTGAACTATGGCTACACCTTC. This chain joins TRBV6-6 and TRBJ1-2; 10 nucleotides line up with TRBD1. The junction had 9 bases not matched to a gene; V was cut back by 6 bases and J by 2 bases. The CDR3 runs to 16 residues. The germline V gene encodes CDR1 MNHNY and CDR2 SVGAGI (reference sequence).

This clonotype was detected a few times. This may arise from a read error, as a much more abundant clone is one base away. The chain carries TRBV6-5 and TRBJ1-6; no firm D call. The V gene's germline CDR1 is MNHEY and CDR2 SVGAGI. The CDR3 extends over 13 amino acids. In DNA, the CDR3 is TGTGCCAGCAGGGCGGCGGATAATTCACCCCCCCACTTT. Translated, it gives CASRAADNSPPHF.

This clonotype was observed a few times. The chain joins TRBV10-3 to TRBJ2-7; TRBD2 might be the D (6 bases). The CDR3 is 13 residues long. Germline CDR1 is ENHRY and CDR2 is SYGVKD. Trimming took off 9 bases at V and 2 bases at J, with 14 bases between the two ends. In nucleotides, the CDR3 is TGTGCCATAGCGGGCAGATCTACCTACGAGCAGTACTTC. This encodes CAIAGRSTYEQYF.

This chain uses TRBV6-1 with TRBJ2-1; TRBD2 matches 9 bases. Germline trimming cut 5 bases from V and 10 bases from J; bases unmatched to any gene: 21. Germline lookup yields CDR1 MNHNS and CDR2 SASEGT. CDR3 length equals 18 residues. The CDR3 loop reads CASSLLGGISGSPGEQFF. DNA of the CDR3: TGTGCCAGCAGTCTTTTAGGGGGGATTAGCGGGAGCCCCGGGGAGCAGTTCTTC.

The CDR3 DNA follows: TGCAGTGCCACTCAGGGGAATAGCAATCAGCCCCAGCATTTT. It translates to CSATQGNSNQPQHF. The V gene is TRBV20-1, the J gene TRBJ1-5; possibly TRBD1 for D (6 bases). CDR3 length: 14 residues. Germline-derived CDR1 and CDR2 are DFQATT and SNEGSKA (reference sequence). The V end lost 6 bases, the J end lost 0 bases, and 12 bases lay between the germline ends.

This clonotype was counted between two and nine times. The rearrangement links TRBV10-2 to TRBJ2-1; D call uncertain. The CDR3 is 13 residues long. Trimming left V 8 bases short and J 8 bases short, with 16 bases between. The germline V gene encodes CDR1 WSHSY and CDR2 SAAADI. The DNA of the CDR3 is TGCGCCAGCCTTCGGTCTTATTGGGATGAGCAGTTCTTC. It translates to CASLRSYWDEQFF.

The chain joins TRBV29-1 to TRBJ2-3, with TRBD2 matching over 10 bases. This CDR3 contains 14 residues. Germline lookup yields CDR1 SQVTM and CDR2 ANQGSEA. Trimming at V came to 5 bases and at J to 5 bases, leaving 7 bases not matched to a gene. The CDR3 reads CSVRSAGGKDTQYF. DNA of the CDR3: TGCAGCGTTAGATCAGCGGGGGGGAAAGATACGCAGTATTTT.